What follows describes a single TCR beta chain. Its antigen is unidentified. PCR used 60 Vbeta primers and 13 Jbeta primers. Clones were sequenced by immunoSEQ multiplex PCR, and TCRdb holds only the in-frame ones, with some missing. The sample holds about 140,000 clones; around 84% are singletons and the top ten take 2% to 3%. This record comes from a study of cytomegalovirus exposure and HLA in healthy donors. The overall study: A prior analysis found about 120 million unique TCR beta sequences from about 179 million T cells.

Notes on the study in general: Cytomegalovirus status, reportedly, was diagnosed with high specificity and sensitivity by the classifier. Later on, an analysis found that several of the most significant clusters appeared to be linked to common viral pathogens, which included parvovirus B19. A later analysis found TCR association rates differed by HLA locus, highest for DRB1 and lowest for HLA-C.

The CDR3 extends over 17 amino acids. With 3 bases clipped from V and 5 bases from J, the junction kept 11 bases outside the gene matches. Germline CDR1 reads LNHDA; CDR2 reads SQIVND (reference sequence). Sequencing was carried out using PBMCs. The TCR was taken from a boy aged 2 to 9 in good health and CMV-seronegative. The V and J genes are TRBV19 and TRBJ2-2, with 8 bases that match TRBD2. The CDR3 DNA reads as TGTGCCAGTAGTATCCAGACGGGAGGGCCTCTGACCGGGGAGCTGTTTTTT. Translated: CASSIQTGGPLTGELFF.